The sequence of this TCR beta chain was determined in a study of blood T cell repertoires in COVID-19. Across the whole study: Sources were T cells, B-cell-depleted T cells, or PBMCs; the material itself was cDNA or gDNA.

Original methodology: Nucleated cell number was recorded as an estimate derived from reference gene primer amplification. Assay: immunoSEQ multiplex PCR; the TCRdb copy retains only in-frame clones and omits some. The D gene and trimming were derived from the DNA, and the V and J assignments and clone size from that table. The sample consists of 410,000 or so clones, 75% to 90% of them appearing once. Looked up from germline, CDR1 is SGDLS and CDR2 is YYNGEE. The CDR3 loop spans 16 amino acids. V was shortened by 4 bases and J by 2 bases, with 16 bases between the two germline ends. This clonotype was obtained from a woman aged 25 to 45 with active or convalescent COVID-19. Sample: peripheral blood. The gene calls are TRBV9 and TRBJ1-3, with D unresolved. CDR3 coding DNA: TGTGCCAGCAGCTTCACTGACTCCGGGGCTGGAAACACCATATATTTT. It specifies CASSFTDSGAGNTIYF.